These 10 T cell receptor beta chains share one sample of origin, sequenced in a study of CD8+ T cells in alopecia areata. Treatment noted: oral pan-JAK inhibitor, 5-10 mg twice daily. cDNA prepared by RNA extraction and subsequent reverse transcription served as the template for sequencing. Clones were read by immunoSEQ multiplex PCR, and TCRdb kept only the in-frame ones, dropping some. Here the sample spans roughly 100,000 clones, 86% being singletons. Specimen: CD8+ T cells sorted from blood, collected at approximately week 30, from a patient treated with tofacitinib. These receptors were collected from a human donor with alopecia areata.

The chain recombines TRBV29-1 with TRBJ2-3; D is undetermined. The V end was cut by 5 bases, the J end by 0 bases, with 9 bases between. Germline V CDR1 and CDR2: SQVTM, ANQGSEA. The CDR3 sequence is 13 residues long. The CDR3, as DNA: TGCAGCGTTCTCGTTTCTAGCACAGATACGCAGTATTTT. Translation gives CSVLVSSTDTQYF.

This sequence joins TRBV7-3 and TRBJ2-7; tentative D call: TRBD2 (6 bases). The CDR3 has 12 residues. CDR1 and CDR2 (germline): SGHTA, FQGTGA. V lost 4 bases and J lost 6, with 10 bases in between. The CDR3 protein is CASSSVGSEQYF. The CDR3 DNA reads TGTGCCAGCAGCTCCGTCGGGAGCGAGCAGTACTTC. Full variable domain (outside the CDR3, taken from reference TRBV7-3 and TRBJ2-7): GAGVSQTPSNKVTEKGKYVELRCDPISGHTALYWYRQSLGQGPEFLIYFQGTGAADDSGLPNDRFFAVRPEGSVSTLKIQRTERGDSAVYLCASSSVGSEQYFGPGTRLTVT.

The V and J genes are TRBV29-1 and TRBJ1-1; TRBD1 might be the D (5 bases). The CDR3 length is 13 residues. In germline, CDR1 is SQVTM, CDR2 ANQGSEA. The germline V and J ends were trimmed by 0 bases and 1 base, with 6 bases remaining between them. The CDR3 DNA sequence: TGCAGCGTTGAAGACCAGGGGAACACTGAAGCTTTCTTT. Its protein is CSVEDQGNTEAFF.

The chain combines TRBV9 with TRBJ2-2, with 7 positions matching TRBD2. The V gene's germline CDR1 is SGDLS and CDR2 YYNGEE. Losses at the gene ends were 3 bases for V and 6 bases for J; bases not matched to a gene: 2. The CDR3 spans 13 residues. CDR3 protein: CASSGGLAGELFF. The CDR3 nucleotides are TGTGCCAGCAGCGGCGGACTAGCCGGGGAGCTGTTTTTT.

The chain couples TRBV9 to TRBJ2-1; 13 bases align to TRBD2. CDR1 SGDLS and CDR2 YYNGEE come from the germline V gene. The CDR3 is 17 amino acids. Unmatched junction bases numbered 6, after V lost 4 bases and J lost 2 bases. This CDR3 reads CASSTRLAGGAYNEQFF. CDR3 coding DNA: TGTGCCAGCAGCACAAGACTAGCGGGGGGCGCCTACAATGAGCAGTTCTTC.

The sample holds one count of this clone. The chain couples TRBV6-6 to TRBJ2-7; 12 bases line up with TRBD2. CDR1 MNHNY and CDR2 SVGAGI come from the germline V gene (reference sequence). With V trimmed by 5 bases and J by 3 bases, 8 bases remained unmatched. CDR3 length: 16 residues. The chain's CDR3 is CASSGSSGGDHYEQYF. The CDR3 DNA follows: TGTGCCAGCAGTGGGTCTAGCGGGGGGGATCACTACGAGCAGTACTTC.

The chain employs TRBV5-1 and TRBJ2-3; TRBD1 is a possible D gene (6 bases). Per the germline V gene, CDR1 is SGHRS and CDR2 is YFSETQ. V gave up 0 bases and J gave up 0 bases, with 8 bases separating them. This CDR3 is 15 amino acids long. The CDR3: CASSLEGQSTDTQYF. As DNA, the CDR3 is TGCGCCAGCAGCTTGGAGGGACAAAGCACAGATACGCAGTATTTT.

The chain carries TRBV6-5 and TRBJ1-2, with D possibly being TRBD1 (5 bases). CDR3 length equals 15 residues. Trimming stripped 7 bases from V and 0 bases from J, with 15 bases between. CDR1 is MNHEY and CDR2 is SVGAGI in the germline V gene. The CDR3 nucleotides read TGTGCCAGCACGCAGACAGCCCGAGCTAACTATGGCTACACCTTC. The encoded protein is CASTQTARANYGYTF.

This chain uses TRBV5-4 with TRBJ2-7, with 9 bases fitting TRBD1. J gave up 1 base and V 3 bases, and 2 bases lay outside the gene matches. The germline V gene has CDR1 SGHNT and CDR2 YYREEE (reference sequence). This CDR3 has 14 residues. The CDR3 reads CASSWTGASYEQYF. The CDR3 bases are TGTGCCAGCAGCTGGACAGGGGCTTCCTACGAGCAGTACTTC.

The chain links TRBV14 to TRBJ2-7; D is unclear. Trimming stripped 3 bases from V and 7 bases from J, with 10 bases between. This CDR3 is built from 12 residues. Germline values: CDR1 SGHDN, CDR2 FVKESK. The CDR3 reads CASSHPGDEQYF. The DNA of the CDR3 is TGTGCCAGCAGCCACCCTGGGGATGAGCAGTACTTC.